This T cell receptor (beta chain) was retrieved from a study of cytomegalovirus exposure and HLA in healthy donors. Study summary: An earlier analysis found roughly 110 million unique TCR beta sequences from around 180 million T cells. Approximately 81% of approximately 400 genotyped donors fell in the Caucasian-associated ancestry cluster.

J was trimmed by 7 bases and V by 6 bases; bases with no gene match: 8. The CDR3 contains 13 residues. Germline loops: CDR1 SNHLY, CDR2 FYNNEI. In the PCR, 60 Vbeta and 13 Jbeta primers were used. Data came from immunoSEQ multiplex PCR; TCRdb stores just in-frame clones and leaves some out. The table includes roughly 120,000 clones, approximately 61% detected once. This clone was counted a few times. Antigen unknown. Findings of the study overall: What a later analysis reportedly showed was that an Asian-associated ancestry cluster had fewer N-insertions than the approximately 700-donor mean. A missense variant in DCLRE1C was later tied to TCR beta V- and J-gene trimming.

The clonotype originates from a man aged 25-45 years in good health and CMV-seropositive. Sequencing input: PBMCs. This chain joins TRBV2 and TRBJ1-2; 7 bases fit TRBD1. The CDR3 reads CASREGTGAGYTF. DNA for the CDR3: TGTGCCAGCAGGGAGGGAACAGGGGCTGGCTACACCTTC.